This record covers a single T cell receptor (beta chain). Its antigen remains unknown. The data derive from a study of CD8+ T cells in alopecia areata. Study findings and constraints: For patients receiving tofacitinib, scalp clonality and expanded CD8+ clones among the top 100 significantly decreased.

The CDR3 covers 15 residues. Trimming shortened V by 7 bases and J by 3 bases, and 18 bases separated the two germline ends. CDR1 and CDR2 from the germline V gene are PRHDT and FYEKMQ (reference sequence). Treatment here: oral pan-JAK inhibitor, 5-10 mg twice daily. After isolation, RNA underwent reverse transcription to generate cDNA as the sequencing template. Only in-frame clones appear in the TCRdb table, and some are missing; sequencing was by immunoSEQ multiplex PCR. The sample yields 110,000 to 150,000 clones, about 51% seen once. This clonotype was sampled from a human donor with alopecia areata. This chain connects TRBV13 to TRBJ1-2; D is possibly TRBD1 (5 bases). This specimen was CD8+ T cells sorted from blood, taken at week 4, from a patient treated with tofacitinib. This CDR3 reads CASTLGAGLHYGYTF. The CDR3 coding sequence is TGTGCCAGCACCCTCGGGGCAGGGCTCCACTATGGCTACACCTTC. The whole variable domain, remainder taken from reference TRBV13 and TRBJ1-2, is AAGVIQSPRHLIKEKRETATLKCYPIPRHDTVYWYQQGPGQDPQFLISFYEKMQSDKGSIPDRFSAQQFSDYHSELNMSSLELGDSALYFCASTLGAGLHYGYTFGSGTRLTVV.